The next 25 T cell receptor beta chains were all read from a single sample in a study of molecular identifiers for immune sequencing clone quantification. TCRdb analysed the PCR reads with MiXCR anew, one entry per CDR3 protein. The profile covers some 8,500 distinct CDR3 sequences, with approximately 14% appearing a single time and 1.5% taken by the ten largest. Sequencing input: naive CD8+ T cells from blood, with Jurkat cell RNA spiked in. Subset denoted: FACS-sorted CD8+CD4-CCR7+CD45RA+ naive T cells. These receptors all come from a human donor in good health. Some libraries in this study had Jurkat cell RNA spiked in.

This clonotype is classed as medium-sized. CDR3 bases: TGCAGCGTTGTAGGGAACACTGAAGCTTTCTTT. Encoded protein: CSVVGNTEAFF. The chain links TRBV29-1 to TRBJ1-1, with D unresolved. The CDR3 spans 11 residues. V lost 4 bases and J 1 base, leaving 4 bases between the germline ends. The germline V gene has CDR1 SQVTM and CDR2 ANQGSEA.

This clonotype is medium-sized within its sample. V is TRBV28 and J is TRBJ2-3; 7 nucleotides agree with TRBD1. Per germline, CDR1 MDHEN and CDR2 SYDVKM. The CDR3 sequence is 14 residues long. J gave up 5 bases and V 6 bases, and 8 bases lay outside the gene matches. The CDR3 protein is CASSSTGARDTQYF. Written as DNA, the CDR3 is TGTGCCAGCAGCTCAACAGGGGCGAGAGATACGCAGTATTTT.

This clonotype is termed medium-sized. This sequence joins TRBV29-1 and TRBJ2-3, with 13 bases identical to TRBD2. V lost 5 bases to trimming and J lost 0 bases; unmatched junction nucleotides: 5. In germline, CDR1 is SQVTM, CDR2 ANQGSEA. This CDR3 is built from 16 residues. The CDR3 DNA is TGCAGCGTTATGGGACTAGCGGGGACAAGCACAGATACGCAGTATTTT. Its protein product is CSVMGLAGTSTDTQYF.

This clonotype is medium-sized in the sample. This chain connects TRBV7-6 to TRBJ2-5; tentative D call: TRBD2 (6 bases). From germline, CDR1 is SGHVS and CDR2 FNYEAQ. With 1 base removed from V and 2 bases from J, the gap between germline ends came to 20 bases. The CDR3 totals 18 residues. The CDR3 nucleotides are TGTGCCAGCAGCTTAGATTTGACCCCACTAGCTGAACAAGAGACCCAGTACTTC. Translated: CASSLDLTPLAEQETQYF. Full variable domain (missing parts from reference TRBV7-6 and TRBJ2-5): GAGVSQSPRYKVTKRGQDVALRCDPISGHVSLYWYRQALGQGPEFLTYFNYEAQQDKSGLPNDRFSAERPEGSISTLTIQRTEQRDSAMYRCASSLDLTPLAEQETQYFGPGTRLLVL.

There are many counts of this clonotype. The CDR3 DNA reads as TGCGCCAGCAGCCAAGTTACACGGAGCACAGATACGCAGTATTTT. Amino acid sequence: CASSQVTRSTDTQYF. This sequence joins TRBV4-1 and TRBJ2-3, with D unclear. Trimming shortened V by 1 base and J by 0 bases, and 8 bases separated the two germline ends. The germline gives CDR1 MGHRA, CDR2 YSYEKL. There are 15 residues in the CDR3.

By share, this clonotype ranks as medium-sized. The CDR3 region is CSDLDRGQRTDTQYF. CDR3 coding DNA: TGCAGCGACCTGGACAGGGGGCAAAGGACAGATACGCAGTATTTT. This sequence joins TRBV29-1 and TRBJ2-3; 11 positions agree with TRBD1. Germline CDR1 SQVTM, CDR2 ANQGSEA. The CDR3 runs to 15 residues. Trimming removed 7 bases from V and 3 bases from J; junction bases left unmatched: 9.

In its sample, this clonotype is medium-sized. The chain has TRBV6-2 or TRBV6-3 and TRBJ2-3; 11 bases align to TRBD2. In germline, CDR1 is MNHEY, CDR2 SVGEGT. V lost 5 bases to trimming and J lost 2 bases; unmatched junction nucleotides: 6. The CDR3 length is 16 residues. DNA for the CDR3: TGTGCCAGCAGTCCCACTAGCGGGGGAACCACAGATACGCAGTATTTT. Its translation is CASSPTSGGTTDTQYF.

This clonotype was picked up many times. The chain uses TRBV25-1 and TRBJ1-1, with a possible D match to TRBD1 (5 bases). V lost 4 bases, J lost 4 bases, and 13 bases lay in between. Germline loops: CDR1 MGHDK, CDR2 SYGVNS. This CDR3 is built from 14 residues. CDR3 in amino acids: CASSVGGAGTEAFF. CDR3 sequence (DNA): TGTGCCAGCAGTGTTGGGGGAGCGGGCACTGAAGCTTTCTTT.

This clonotype was picked up many times. V is TRBV27 and J is TRBJ1-6; 9 bases map to TRBD1. This CDR3 is built from 14 residues. Germline V gene sequence: CDR1 MNHEY, CDR2 SMNVEV (reference sequence). The junction had 0 bases not matched to a gene; V was cut back by 4 bases and J by 5 bases. In DNA form, the CDR3 reads TGTGCCAGCAGTTGGACAGGGGATAATTCACCCCTCCACTTT. This sequence encodes CASSWTGDNSPLHF.

Relative to its sample, this clonotype is medium-sized (0.01 to 0.1%). V and J are TRBV27 and TRBJ2-4, with TRBD2 matching over 9 bases. CDR3 length: 15 residues. V trimming: 8 bases; J trimming: 0 bases; junction bases outside the gene matches: 5. Germline V CDR1 and CDR2: MNHEY, SMNVEV (reference sequence). The CDR3 DNA reads as TGTGCCAGCGCGTTAGCGGGGGTAGCCAAAAACATTCAGTACTTC. This translates into CASALAGVAKNIQYF.

This clonotype was picked up a small number of times. It may be a read error: a sequence one base away is much more abundant. The chain recombines TRBV27 with TRBJ1-1; D gene unclear. Germline V gene sequence: CDR1 MNHEY, CDR2 SMNVEV (reference sequence). The V end was cut by 10 bases, the J end by 4 bases, with 16 bases between. The CDR3 loop spans 13 amino acids. The CDR3 nucleotides are TGTGCCACGCGGATGGTGTCGCCCACTGAAGCTTTCTTT. Its translation: CATRMVSPTEAFF.

Ten or more counts support this clonotype. The gene calls are TRBV20-1 and TRBJ2-1; D may be TRBD2 (5 bases). The CDR3 consists of 15 residues. The V gene's germline CDR1 is DFQATT and CDR2 SNEGSKA (reference sequence). Between the trimmed V and J ends, which lost 0 bases and 0 bases, there was a span of 9 bases. The CDR3 DNA sequence: TGCAGTGCTAGAGATCTAGGGAGCTCCTACAATGAGCAGTTCTTC. Translated: CSARDLGSSYNEQFF.

This clonotype has ten or more counts. This chain joins TRBV29-1 and TRBJ2-1, with 7 bases that match TRBD2. There are 13 residues in the CDR3. V gave up 7 bases and J gave up 6 bases; unmatched junction bases: 9. The germline gives CDR1 SQVTM, CDR2 ANQGSEA. The CDR3 bases are TGCAGCGACTGGGTTCTAGCGGTCAATGAGCAGTTCTTC. Its translation is CSDWVLAVNEQFF.

By frequency in the sample, this clonotype is medium-sized. The rearrangement joins TRBV6-2 or TRBV6-3 to TRBJ2-7; D is uncertain. The CDR3 runs 12 residues. The V gene's germline CDR1 is MNHEY and CDR2 SVGEGT. Trimming removed 4 bases at V and 0 bases at J, with 4 bases between. In DNA form, the CDR3 reads TGTGCCAGCAGTTCCGTCTCCTACGAGCAGTACTTC. This encodes CASSSVSYEQYF.

Sample share makes this clonotype medium-sized (0.01 to 0.1%). V gene TRBV5-8 combines with J gene TRBJ2-5, with 9 bases identical to TRBD1. This CDR3 contains 14 residues. The V gene's germline CDR1 is SGHTS and CDR2 YDEGEE. Germline trimming cut 4 bases from V and 4 bases from J; bases unmatched to any gene: 5. The CDR3: CASSPGQGRETQYF. CDR3 bases: TGTGCCAGCAGCCCGGGACAGGGACGAGAGACCCAGTACTTC.

This clonotype is classed as medium-sized. The CDR3, as DNA: TGTGCCAGCTCGGCGGGGATCTACGAGCAGTACTTC. Translation gives CASSAGIYEQYF. This chain links TRBV6-5 with TRBJ2-7; tentative D call: TRBD2 (6 bases). CDR1 MNHEY and CDR2 SVGAGI come from the germline V gene. The V and J ends lost 8 bases and 3 bases respectively, with 11 bases between them. The CDR3 is made up of 12 amino acids.

Worth noting for this clonotype: This clone may be a read error of a much larger clone one base away. V gene TRBV5-3 combines with J gene TRBJ2-2; 10 bases map to TRBD1. TRBV5-3 counts as an open reading frame of uncertain function. The length of the CDR3 is 16 residues. CDR3 amino acids: CASSFVTGGIGGGLFF. Written as DNA, the CDR3 is TGTGCCAGCAGCTTTGTGACAGGGGGCATCGGCGGGGGGCTGTTTTTT.

By share, this clonotype ranks as medium-sized. This chain joins TRBV28 and TRBJ2-7, with 9 bases aligning to TRBD1. Looked up from germline, CDR1 is MDHEN and CDR2 is SYDVKM. The CDR3 extends over 14 amino acids. V dropped 6 bases and J dropped 2; count of bases not matched to a gene: 5. The CDR3 DNA follows: TGTGCCAGCAGGTGGGGACAGGGTGCCTACGAGCAGTACTTC. Translating it yields CASRWGQGAYEQYF.

Within the sample, this clonotype is medium-sized. For the CDR3, the DNA is TGCAGCGTATTTACTACAGTCTCTGGGGCCAACGTCCTGACTTTC. Protein: CSVFTTVSGANVLTF. The chain couples TRBV29-1 to TRBJ2-6; no definite D call. This CDR3 is 15 amino acids long. V lost 6 bases, J lost 0 bases, and 12 bases lay in between. Germline loops: CDR1 SQVTM, CDR2 ANQGSEA. Variable domain in full (rest from reference TRBV29-1 and TRBJ2-6): SAVISQKPSRDICQRGTSLTIQCQVDSQVTMMFWYRQQPGQSLTLIATANQGSEATYESGFVIDKFPISRPNLTFSTLTVSNMSPEDSSIYLCSVFTTVSGANVLTFGAGSRLTVL.

This clonotype has a count of ten or more. The chain recombines TRBV28 with TRBJ2-1; D assignment may be TRBD1 or TRBD2 (5 bases each). The CDR3 loop spans 14 amino acids. Germline assignment: CDR1 MDHEN and CDR2 SYDVKM. V lost 3 bases and J lost 4, with 10 bases in between. The CDR3 region is CASSFWDRYNEQFF. As DNA, the CDR3 is TGTGCCAGCAGTTTTTGGGACCGATACAATGAGCAGTTCTTC.

This clonotype is medium-sized (0.01 to 0.1%) within its sample. This chain uses TRBV29-1 with TRBJ2-5, with TRBD2 identical over 13 bases. Trimming at V came to 3 bases and at J to 2 bases, leaving 3 bases not matched to a gene. Germline assignment: CDR1 SQVTM and CDR2 ANQGSEA. This CDR3 contains 15 residues. The CDR3 protein is CSVDQGLAGQETQYF. DNA of the CDR3: TGCAGCGTTGACCAGGGACTAGCGGGGCAAGAGACCCAGTACTTC.

This clonotype counts as medium-sized. The CDR3 loop is CASSTGTGKIYEQYF. CDR3 sequence (DNA): TGTGCCAGTAGTACTGGGACAGGGAAGATCTACGAGCAGTACTTC. The chain combines TRBV19 with TRBJ2-7, with 9 bases aligning to TRBD1. The CDR3 runs 15 residues. The germline CDR1 and CDR2 sequences are LNHDA and SQIVND (reference sequence). Unmatched junction bases numbered 7, after V lost 4 bases and J lost 3 bases.

As regards this clonotype: This may come from a read error, since a much larger clone is one base off. This CDR3 is missing its conserved last phenylalanine or tryptophan, likely due to a read error. The limits of the CDR3 on the DNA are not certain, so only TCRdb's listed CDR3 is given. V and J are TRBV4-3 and TRBJ2-1; TRBD1, as called in the table, went unchecked against the DNA. The length of the CDR3 is 13 amino acids, counting both ends. CDR1 and CDR2 (germline): LGHNA, YSLEER. CDR3 residues: CASSQDPGTKRFS.

Concerning this clonotype itself: Just one base apart from a much larger clone, this may be a read error. The J gene is TRBJ2-5, the V gene TRBV28; TRBD1 might be the D (5 bases). The CDR3 covers 13 residues. Germline CDR1 is MDHEN and CDR2 is SYDVKM. The V gene lost 2 bases and the J gene lost 5 bases, with 9 bases spanning the gap. CDR3 nucleotide sequence: TGTGCCAGCAGTTTACCAGGGCTGGAGACCCAGTACTTC. It encodes CASSLPGLETQYF. Based on the CDR3 plus reference TRBV28 and TRBJ2-5, the full variable domain is DVKVTQSSRYLVKRTGEKVFLECVQDMDHENMFWYRQDPGLGLRLIYFSYDVKMKEKGDIPEGYSVSREKKERFSLILESASTNQTSMYLCASSLPGLETQYFGPGTRLLVL.

The gene calls are TRBV5-6 and TRBJ2-1; D unclear. Trimming left V 3 bases short and J 0 bases short, with 7 bases between. CDR3 length: 14 residues. Germline V CDR1 and CDR2: SGHDT, YYEEEE. The chain's CDR3 is CASSYSSSYNEQFF. The CDR3 bases are TGTGCCAGCAGCTACAGTTCCTCCTACAATGAGCAGTTCTTC.